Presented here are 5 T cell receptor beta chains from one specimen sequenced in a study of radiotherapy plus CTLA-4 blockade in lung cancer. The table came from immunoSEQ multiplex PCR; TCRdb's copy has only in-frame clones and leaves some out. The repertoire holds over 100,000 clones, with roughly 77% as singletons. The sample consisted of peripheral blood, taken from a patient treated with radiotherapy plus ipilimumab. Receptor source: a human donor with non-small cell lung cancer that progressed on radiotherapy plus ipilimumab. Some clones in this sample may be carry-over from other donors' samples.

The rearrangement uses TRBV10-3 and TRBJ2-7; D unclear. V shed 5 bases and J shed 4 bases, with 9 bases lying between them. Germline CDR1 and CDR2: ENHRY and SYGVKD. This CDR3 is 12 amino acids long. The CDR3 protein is CAISNGPYEQYF. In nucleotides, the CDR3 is TGTGCCATCAGTAACGGGCCGTACGAGCAGTACTTC.

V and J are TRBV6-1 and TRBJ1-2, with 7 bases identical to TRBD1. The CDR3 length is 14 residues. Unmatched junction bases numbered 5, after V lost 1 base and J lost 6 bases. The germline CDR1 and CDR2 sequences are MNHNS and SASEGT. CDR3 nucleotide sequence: TGTGCCAGCAGTGAAGAAGGGACAGCGGATGGCTACACCTTC. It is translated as CASSEEGTADGYTF.

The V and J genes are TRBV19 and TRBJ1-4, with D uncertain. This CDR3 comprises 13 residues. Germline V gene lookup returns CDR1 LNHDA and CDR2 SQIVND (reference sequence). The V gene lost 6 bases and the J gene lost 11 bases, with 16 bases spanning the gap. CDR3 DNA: TGTGCCAGTAGCCCCAAGGCCGACGGTAAACTGTTTTTT. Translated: CASSPKADGKLFF.

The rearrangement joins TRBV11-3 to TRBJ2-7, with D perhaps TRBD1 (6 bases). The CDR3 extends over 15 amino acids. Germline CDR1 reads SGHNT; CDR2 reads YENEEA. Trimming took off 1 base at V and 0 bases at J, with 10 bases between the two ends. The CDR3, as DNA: TGTGCCAGCAGCTTAGTAGAGGGGGTCTCCTACGAGCAGTACTTC. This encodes CASSLVEGVSYEQYF.

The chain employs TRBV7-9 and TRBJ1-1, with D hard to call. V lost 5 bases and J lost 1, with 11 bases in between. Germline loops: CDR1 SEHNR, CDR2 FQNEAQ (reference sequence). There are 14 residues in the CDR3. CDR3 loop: CASSLQLGNTEAFF. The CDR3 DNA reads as TGTGCCAGCAGCCTACAACTAGGGAACACTGAAGCTTTCTTT.